The 15 T cell receptor beta chains below come from one sample, sequenced in a study of cytomegalovirus exposure and HLA in healthy donors. Sequenced by immunoSEQ multiplex PCR; TCRdb stores in-frame clones only, minus some. This table holds 95,000 to 150,000 clones, over 75% found once. The sequenced sample was PBMCs. The receptors here all came from a woman between 18 and 29 years old in good health and CMV-seropositive.

This chain connects TRBV5-1 to TRBJ1-1; D perhaps matches TRBD1 (6 bases). Germline V lookup: CDR1 SGHRS, CDR2 YFSETQ. V dropped 0 bases and J dropped 8 bases, with 14 bases sitting between them. The CDR3 consists of 14 residues. The CDR3 coding sequence is TGCGCCAGCAGCTTGGCCCCCAGGACAGAAGAAGCTTTCTTT. This sequence encodes CASSLAPRTEEAFF. The variable domain in full, with the rest retrieved from reference TRBV5-1 and TRBJ1-1, is KAGVTQTPRYLIKTRGQQVTLSCSPISGHRSVSWYQQTPGQGLQFLFEYFSETQRNKGNFPGRFSGRQFSNSRSEMNVSTLELGDSALYLCASSLAPRTEEAFFGQGTRLTVV.

The rearrangement joins TRBV7-9 to TRBJ2-5; D ambiguous. Germline V gene sequence: CDR1 SEHNR, CDR2 FQNEAQ (reference sequence). The V and J ends lost 5 bases and 4 bases respectively, with 8 bases between them. This CDR3 contains 12 residues. CDR3 in amino acids: CASSRAIETQYF. In DNA form, the CDR3 reads TGTGCCAGCAGCCGCGCAATAGAGACCCAGTACTTC.

This clone appeared a few times. The chain combines TRBV2 with TRBJ2-7; possible D gene TRBD1, 6 bases. CDR1 SNHLY and CDR2 FYNNEI come from the germline V gene. The ends were cut back, 5 bases at V and 5 bases at J, with 16 bases in the middle. The CDR3 sequence is 14 residues long. CDR3 region: CASSPDLGADEQYF. In DNA, the CDR3 is TGTGCCAGCAGTCCGGATCTGGGGGCGGACGAGCAGTACTTC.

The rearrangement joins TRBV7-9 to TRBJ2-7, with D perhaps matching TRBD2 (5 bases). Germline V CDR1 and CDR2: SEHNR, FQNEAQ (reference sequence). There are 14 residues in the CDR3. Trimming removed 4 bases at V and 2 bases at J, with 12 bases between. The CDR3 here is CASSSHLAPYEQYF. Here the CDR3 DNA reads TGTGCCAGCAGCTCACACCTAGCCCCCTACGAGCAGTACTTC. The variable domain in full, completed from reference TRBV7-9 and TRBJ2-7, reads DTGVSQNPRHKITKRGQNVTFRCDPISEHNRLYWYRQTLGQGPEFLTYFQNEAQLEKSRLLSDRFSAERPKGSFSTLEIQRTEQGDSAMYLCASSSHLAPYEQYFGPGTRLTVT.

The CDR3 sequence is CASSAGGGETQYF. CDR3 DNA: TGTGCCAGCAGTGCTGGGGGCGGGGAGACCCAGTACTTC. This chain uses TRBV6-1 with TRBJ2-5; a weak D match, TRBD1 (6 bases). Germline V gene sequence: CDR1 MNHNS, CDR2 SASEGT. V lost 4 bases and J lost 5, with 11 bases in between. The CDR3 has 13 residues.

The chain couples TRBV25-1 to TRBJ2-1, with a tentative D call TRBD2 (5 bases). The germline gives CDR1 MGHDK, CDR2 SYGVNS. Trimming took 0 bases from V and 0 from J, leaving 9 bases between them. This CDR3 has 16 amino acids. CDR3: CASSEYAGSSYNEQFF. As DNA, the CDR3 is TGTGCCAGCAGTGAATATGCTGGGAGCTCCTACAATGAGCAGTTCTTC.

The rearrangement uses TRBV2 and TRBJ1-1; 9 bases are a match to TRBD1. V lost 8 bases and J lost 1; bases outside the gene matches: 2. This CDR3 is built from 13 residues. Germline-derived CDR1 and CDR2 are SNHLY and FYNNEI. DNA of the CDR3: TGTGCCAGCGGGGACAGGGAGAACACTGAAGCTTTCTTT. It codes for CASGDRENTEAFF. Based on the CDR3 plus reference TRBV2 and TRBJ1-1, the full variable domain is EPEVTQTPSHQVTQMGQEVILRCVPISNHLYFYWYRQILGQKVEFLVSFYNNEISEKSEIFDDQFSVERPDGSNFTLKIRSTKLEDSAMYFCASGDRENTEAFFGQGTRLTVV.

This chain joins TRBV5-6 and TRBJ1-1; 9 bases agree with TRBD1. The CDR3 covers 12 residues. Germline V gene lookup returns CDR1 SGHDT and CDR2 YYEEEE. V lost 0 bases and J lost 11; bases outside the gene matches: 2. CDR3 coding DNA: TGTGCCAGCAGCTTGGACAGGGGGCCGGCTTTCTTT. This codes for CASSLDRGPAFF.

This chain links TRBV2 with TRBJ2-4; tentatively, D is TRBD1 (5 bases). Germline V gene sequence: CDR1 SNHLY, CDR2 FYNNEI. The CDR3 extends over 16 amino acids. Trimming stripped 3 bases from V and 0 bases from J, with 12 bases between. CDR3 sequence reads: CASSEWGRLAKNIQYF. The CDR3 bases are TGTGCCAGCAGTGAGTGGGGCAGACTAGCCAAAAACATTCAGTACTTC.

The CDR3, as DNA: TGCGCCAGCAGCCGGACTAGCGGGGGAAGAGGAGATACGCAGTATTTT. Translation: CASSRTSGGRGDTQYF. V is TRBV5-1 and J is TRBJ2-3; 13 positions agree with TRBD2. The CDR3 contains 16 residues. J was trimmed by 5 bases and V by 4 bases; bases with no gene match: 7. Germline assignment: CDR1 SGHRS and CDR2 YFSETQ.

V is TRBV6-5 and J is TRBJ1-6; tentative D call: TRBD1 (5 bases). Germline loops: CDR1 MNHEY, CDR2 SVGAGI. This CDR3 has 16 residues. V was trimmed by 0 bases and J by 3 bases, leaving 9 bases between them. CDR3 sequence reads: CASSYSSGGYNSPLHF. CDR3 nucleotide sequence: TGTGCCAGCAGTTACTCGTCCGGGGGCTATAATTCACCCCTCCACTTT.

The table lists this clone with a count of one. CDR3: CAFSGTVNQPQHF. The CDR3 bases are TGTGCCTTCTCCGGGACAGTCAATCAGCCCCAGCATTTT. The chain carries TRBV30 and TRBJ1-5, with TRBD1 matching 7 bases. Germline V CDR1 and CDR2: GTSNPN, SVGIG (reference sequence). V lost 7 bases, J lost 3 bases, and 6 bases stayed unmatched. The CDR3 consists of 13 residues.

The V gene is TRBV19, the J gene TRBJ2-6, with D perhaps matching TRBD2 (5 bases). Germline CDR1 LNHDA, CDR2 SQIVND (reference sequence). V was shortened by 6 bases and J by 0 bases, with 18 bases between the two germline ends. The CDR3 totals 18 residues. The CDR3, as DNA: TGTGCCAGTAGCCCAGTGGAGGCCTGGAGCTCTGGGGCCAACGTCCTGACTTTC. It is translated as CASSPVEAWSSGANVLTF.

The rearrangement links TRBV7-6 to TRBJ2-2; no definite D call. CDR3 length: 13 residues. V dropped 0 bases and J dropped 4 bases, with 3 bases sitting between them. The germline V gene has CDR1 SGHVS and CDR2 FNYEAQ. The chain's CDR3 is CASSLASTGELFF. The DNA of the CDR3 is TGTGCCAGCAGCTTAGCGAGCACCGGGGAGCTGTTTTTT.

The chain couples TRBV5-1 to TRBJ1-1, with 7 bases identical to TRBD1. The V gene end was trimmed by 0 bases and the J gene end by 3 bases; junction bases not matched to a gene: 2. From germline, CDR1 is SGHRS and CDR2 YFSETQ. This CDR3 is 14 amino acids long. CDR3 DNA: TGCGCCAGCAGCTTGGGACAGGGTCACACTGAAGCTTTCTTT. Its protein product is CASSLGQGHTEAFF.